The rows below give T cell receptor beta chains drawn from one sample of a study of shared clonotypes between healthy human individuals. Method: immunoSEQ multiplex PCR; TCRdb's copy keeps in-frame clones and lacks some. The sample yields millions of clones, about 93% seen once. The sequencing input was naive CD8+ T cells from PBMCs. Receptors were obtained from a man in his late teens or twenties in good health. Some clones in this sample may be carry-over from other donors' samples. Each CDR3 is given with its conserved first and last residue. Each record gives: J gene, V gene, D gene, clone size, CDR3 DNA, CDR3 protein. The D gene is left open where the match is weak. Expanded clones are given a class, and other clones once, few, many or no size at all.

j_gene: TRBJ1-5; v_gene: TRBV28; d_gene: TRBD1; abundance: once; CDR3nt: TGTGCCAGCAGTCTCGACAGGGTAAGCAATCAGCCCCAGCATTTT; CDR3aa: CASSLDRVSNQPQHF
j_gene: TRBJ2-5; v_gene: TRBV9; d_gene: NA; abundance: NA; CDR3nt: TGTGCCAGCAGCGTAGAGCTCTCTCAAGAGACCCAGTACTTC; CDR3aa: CASSVELSQETQYF
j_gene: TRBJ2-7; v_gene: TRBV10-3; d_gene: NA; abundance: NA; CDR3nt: TGTGCCAGCTCTGTGGGCCCGGGATCCCCCCACGAGCAGTACTTC; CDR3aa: CASSVGPGSPHEQYF
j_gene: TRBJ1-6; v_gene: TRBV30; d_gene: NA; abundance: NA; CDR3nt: TGTGCCTGGACAGGCCGACGAGGGTCCCTCCACTTT; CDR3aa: CAWTGRRGSLHF
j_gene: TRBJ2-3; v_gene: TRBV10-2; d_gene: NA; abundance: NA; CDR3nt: TGCGCCAGCAGTGAGTCGACCGGACTGATCAACACAGATACGCAGTATTTT; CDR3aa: CASSESTGLINTDTQYF
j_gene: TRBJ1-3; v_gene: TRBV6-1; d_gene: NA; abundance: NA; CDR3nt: TGTGCCAGCAGTGAAGAGTGGGTCTCTGGAAACACCATATATTTT; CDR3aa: CASSEEWVSGNTIYF
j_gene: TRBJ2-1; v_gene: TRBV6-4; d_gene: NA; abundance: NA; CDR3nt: TGTGCCAGCAGTGACTCGAGGAGCGATGAGCAGTTCTTC; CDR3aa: CASSDSRSDEQFF
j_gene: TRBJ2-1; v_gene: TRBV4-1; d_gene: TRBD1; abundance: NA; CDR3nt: TGCGCCAGCAGCCAGATGCTACAGGGGAGAAATGAGCAGTTCTTC; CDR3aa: CASSQMLQGRNEQFF
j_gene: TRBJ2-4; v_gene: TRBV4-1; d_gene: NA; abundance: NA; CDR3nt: TGCGCCAGCGCCAACCCGGTTTTAGCCAAAAACATTCAGTACTTC; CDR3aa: CASANPVLAKNIQYF
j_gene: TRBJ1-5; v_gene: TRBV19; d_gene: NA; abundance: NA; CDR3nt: TGTGCCAGTACCCTCCGGGACTGGAGTCAGCCCCAGCATTTT; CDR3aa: CASTLRDWSQPQHF
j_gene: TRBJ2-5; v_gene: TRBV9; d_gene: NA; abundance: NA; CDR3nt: TGTGCCAGCAGCGCTGATCGTACCCGGAGGGAGACCCAGTACTTC; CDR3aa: CASSADRTRRETQYF
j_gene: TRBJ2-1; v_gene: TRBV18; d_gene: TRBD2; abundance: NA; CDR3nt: TGTGCCAGCTCACCGTCCCGGGACTACTACAATGAGCAGTTCTTC; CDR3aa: CASSPSRDYYNEQFF
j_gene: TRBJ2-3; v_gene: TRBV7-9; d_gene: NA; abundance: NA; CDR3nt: TGTGCCAGCAGCTTGATCTTCCCTAGCACAGATACGCAGTATTTT; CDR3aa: CASSLIFPSTDTQYF
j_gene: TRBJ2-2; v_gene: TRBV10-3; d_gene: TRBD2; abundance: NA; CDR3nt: TGTGCCATCAGTGAGCCGACAGCACCCGGACTAGCGGGTACCTCGGATGAACACCGGGAGCTGTTTTTT; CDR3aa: CAISEPTAPGLAGTSDEHRELFF
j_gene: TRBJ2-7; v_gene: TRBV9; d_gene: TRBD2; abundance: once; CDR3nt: TGTGCCAGCAGCCCCCGACTAGCGGGAGGATTCGAGCAGTACTTC; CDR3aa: CASSPRLAGGFEQYF
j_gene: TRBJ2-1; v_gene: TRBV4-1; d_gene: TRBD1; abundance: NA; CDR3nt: TGCGCCAGCAGCCTAGGGACAGCGTACAATGAGCAGTTCTTC; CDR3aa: CASSLGTAYNEQFF
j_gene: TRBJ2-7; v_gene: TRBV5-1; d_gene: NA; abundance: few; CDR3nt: TGCGCCAGCAGCTTGGTGGCAGGGGGAGGCTACGAGCAGTACTTC; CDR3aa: CASSLVAGGGYEQYF